A single sample gave rise to the 19 T cell receptor beta chains below, sequenced in a study of cytotoxic CD8 clonotypes in ibrutinib-treated CLL. Repertoires were generated with immunoSEQ multiplex PCR, while TCRdb's copy carries only in-frame clones and drops some. The table records hundreds of thousands of clones, 70% of them present only once. Source: PBMCs, taken after 24 months of ibrutinib treatment. The origin of the receptors is a human donor with chronic lymphocytic leukemia.

J is TRBJ2-1 and V is TRBV29-1, with D possibly TRBD2 on 6 matching bases. The V gene's germline CDR1 is SQVTM and CDR2 ANQGSEA. The CDR3 is 14 amino acids. Trimming stripped 2 bases from V and 5 bases from J, with 13 bases between. CDR3: CSVETGTQNNEQFF. The CDR3 region has the DNA TGCAGCGTTGAAACCGGGACTCAGAACAATGAGCAGTTCTTC.

V gene TRBV5-4 combines with J gene TRBJ2-5; 7 nucleotides align to TRBD2. This CDR3 comprises 16 residues. Germline CDR1 SGHNT, CDR2 YYREEE (reference sequence). V lost 5 bases to trimming and J lost 4 bases; unmatched junction nucleotides: 14. CDR3 in DNA: TGTGCCAGCAGTTCGGTCGGGGGGAGGGAACCAGAGACCCAGTACTTC. It codes for CASSSVGGREPETQYF.

The CDR3 protein is CASSSRDIPYEQYF. The CDR3 bases are TGTGCCAGCAGCTCCCGGGACATCCCCTACGAGCAGTACTTC. This chain connects TRBV7-2 to TRBJ2-7; D possibly corresponds to TRBD1 (6 bases). V lost 4 bases and J 2 bases, leaving 12 bases between the germline ends. Germline CDR1 SGHTA, CDR2 FQGNSA. This CDR3 is 14 amino acids long. The full variable domain, its missing parts supplied by reference TRBV7-2 and TRBJ2-7, is GAGVSQSPSNKVTEKGKDVELRCDPISGHTALYWYRQSLGQGLEFLIYFQGNSAPDKSGLPSDRFSAERTGGSVSTLTIQRTQQEDSAVYLCASSSRDIPYEQYFGPGTRLTVT.

This chain uses TRBV6-5 with TRBJ2-7; D may be TRBD1 (6 bases). Germline values: CDR1 MNHEY, CDR2 SVGAGI. V was pared by 5 bases and J by 0 bases, with 11 bases between. The length of the CDR3 is 14 residues. The CDR3 DNA reads as TGTGCCAGCAGTAACCTGGACAGCTCCTACGAGCAGTACTTC. It translates to CASSNLDSSYEQYF.

The gene calls are TRBV29-1 and TRBJ1-1; 7 positions match TRBD1. The CDR3 has 13 amino acids. The germline gives CDR1 SQVTM, CDR2 ANQGSEA. Trimming took 4 bases from V and 4 from J; bases not matched to a gene: 6. Here the CDR3 DNA reads TGCAGCGTTGTGGGCAGGGGGGCCACTGAAGCTTTCTTT. Amino acids: CSVVGRGATEAFF. The entire variable domain, with the rest obtained from reference TRBV29-1 and TRBJ1-1, is as follows: SAVISQKPSRDICQRGTSLTIQCQVDSQVTMMFWYRQQPGQSLTLIATANQGSEATYESGFVIDKFPISRPNLTFSTLTVSNMSPEDSSIYLCSVVGRGATEAFFGQGTRLTVV.

The rearrangement uses TRBV5-1 and TRBJ1-5; 10 bases are shared with TRBD1. The CDR3 is 16 residues long. Germline V gene data show CDR1 as SGHRS and CDR2 as YFSETQ. Trimming cost V 0 bases and J 2 bases; bases outside gene matches: 2. CDR3: CASSLGGTGGNQPQHF. In DNA form, the CDR3 reads TGCGCCAGCAGCTTGGGCGGGACAGGGGGCAATCAGCCCCAGCATTTT.

The chain is built from TRBV15 and TRBJ2-7; 9 nucleotides line up with TRBD1. Germline trimming cut 4 bases from V and 0 bases from J; bases unmatched to any gene: 7. The CDR3 has 16 amino acids. Germline CDR1 and CDR2: LNHNV and YYDKDF (reference sequence). CDR3 DNA: TGTGCCACCAGCAAGACAGGGACAGGGAGCTCCTACGAGCAGTACTTC. Translating it yields CATSKTGTGSSYEQYF. Combining the CDR3 with reference TRBV15 and TRBJ2-7 gives the whole variable domain DAMVIQNPRYQVTQFGKPVTLSCSQTLNHNVMYWYQQKSSQAPKLLFHYYDKDFNNEADTPDNFQSRRPNTSFCFLDIRSPGLGDTAMYLCATSKTGTGSSYEQYFGPGTRLTVT.

The chain couples TRBV14 to TRBJ2-2; D is unresolved. This CDR3 comprises 15 residues. Trimming left V 4 bases short and J 0 bases short, with 9 bases between. Germline CDR1 SGHDN, CDR2 FVKESK. This chain's CDR3 is CASSRGWPNTGELFF. CDR3 coding DNA: TGTGCCAGCAGCCGCGGTTGGCCGAACACCGGGGAGCTGTTTTTT.

The rearrangement joins TRBV12-5 to TRBJ2-1, with TRBD2 matching 8 bases. Germline CDR1 is LGHNT and CDR2 is FRNRAP. This CDR3 contains 20 residues. Losses at the gene ends were 0 bases for V and 3 bases for J; bases not matched to a gene: 16. CDR3 in DNA: TGTGCTAGTGGTTTGGTACAGGTCGGAGCGGGAGCGTTGGGCTACAATGAGCAGTTCTTC. This sequence encodes CASGLVQVGAGALGYNEQFF.

This clone has only a few counts. The CDR3 DNA sequence: TGTGCCAGCAGCTCGACAGGGCCAGGGGACTATGGCTACACCTTC. As protein: CASSSTGPGDYGYTF. The chain couples TRBV7-3 to TRBJ1-2, with TRBD1 identical over 7 bases. J lost 3 bases, V lost 4 bases, and 8 bases had no gene match. The CDR3 contains 15 residues. CDR1 is SGHTA, CDR2 FQGTGA, per germline.

This chain connects TRBV10-3 to TRBJ2-1; TRBD1 might be the D (6 bases). The length of the CDR3 is 14 residues. V lost 5 bases and J lost 9, with 17 bases in between. The germline CDR1 and CDR2 sequences are ENHRY and SYGVKD. This CDR3 is CAISTTKGHGEQFF. CDR3 in DNA: TGTGCCATCAGTACCACAAAGGGACACGGTGAGCAGTTCTTC.

This clone was observed a handful of times. An end of the junction does not agree with germline; a read error may underlie this. V usage is TRBV15 and J usage is TRBJ1-1; the match to TRBD1 covers 7 bases. The length of the CDR3 is 16 residues. Germline V lookup: CDR1 LNHNV, CDR2 YYDKDF (reference sequence). CDR3 DNA: TGTGCCACCAGCGGAGACTTTACAGGGGTAGGCACTGAAGCTTTCTTT. It encodes CATSGDFTGVGTEAFF.

V usage is TRBV18 and J usage is TRBJ2-2, with D possibly TRBD2 on 5 matching bases. Trimming removed 3 bases from V and 2 bases from J, with 13 bases in between. The CDR3 spans 16 residues. Germline V gene sequence: CDR1 KGHSH, CDR2 LQKENI. CDR3 protein: CASSPNEGLNTGELFF. CDR3 coding DNA: TGTGCCAGCTCACCGAATGAGGGCCTCAACACCGGGGAGCTGTTTTTT.

In this sample, this clone turned up a few times. The chain has TRBV21-1 and TRBJ2-7. TRBV21-1 is a recognized pseudogene. The CDR3 is 11 residues long. Here the CDR3 DNA reads TGTGCCATTAAGGGGGGCGCCGAGCAGTACTTC. Translation gives CAIKGGAEQYF.

Many counts were recorded for this clone. The chain employs TRBV4-2 and TRBJ1-4; D possibly corresponds to TRBD1 (6 bases). Trimming removed 3 bases from V and 7 bases from J, with 21 bases in between. The CDR3 runs 17 residues. Germline V gene data show CDR1 as LGHNA and CDR2 as YNFKEQ. DNA of the CDR3: TGTGCCAGCAGCCACCTCGAGGGGGGGGCGCGTATTGAAAAACTGTTTTTT. This sequence encodes CASSHLEGGARIEKLFF.

Only a few counts were recorded for this clone. This chain connects TRBV27 to TRBJ2-3, with TRBD1 as a possible D gene (5 bases). With 6 bases removed from V and 0 bases from J, the gap between germline ends came to 10 bases. The CDR3 has 14 residues. CDR1 MNHEY and CDR2 SMNVEV come from the germline V gene (reference sequence). CDR3: CASSMWTSTDTQYF. CDR3 sequence (DNA): TGTGCCAGCAGCATGTGGACAAGCACAGATACGCAGTATTTT.

This clone appeared a single time. The chain joins TRBV25-1 to TRBJ2-1; 7 bases align to TRBD1. Germline lookup yields CDR1 MGHDK and CDR2 SYGVNS. CDR3 length: 15 amino acids. The trim removed 6 bases at V and 8 bases at J, leaving 13 bases unmatched. CDR3 in DNA: TGTGCCAGCAGCGCCGACAGGGTTGAAGGAGATGAGCAGTTCTTC. Translation: CASSADRVEGDEQFF.

The genes are TRBV11-2 and TRBJ1-1; D ambiguous. The CDR3 has 12 residues. V lost 5 bases, J lost 5 bases, and 9 bases lay in between. The germline CDR1 and CDR2 sequences are SGHAT and FQNNGV. In nucleotides, the CDR3 is TGTGCCAGCAGCCCTATGGGAACTGAAGCTTTCTTT. Translating it yields CASSPMGTEAFF.

This clone appeared once. The chain joins TRBV27 to TRBJ2-1; D uncertain. Per the germline V gene, CDR1 is MNHEY and CDR2 is SMNVEV (reference sequence). V shed 2 bases and J shed 6 bases, with 17 bases lying between them. This CDR3 region has 16 residues. The CDR3 DNA reads TGTGCCAGCAGTTTACCCAGCCCCAGTCGACCCAATGAGCAGTTCTTC. The encoded protein is CASSLPSPSRPNEQFF.